This T cell receptor beta chain originates from a study of blood T cell repertoires in COVID-19. The overall study: The United States, Italy and Spain supplied acute and convalescent COVID-19 samples. PBMCs, B-cell-depleted T cells, or T cells provided the cDNA or gDNA that made up the material.

How the authors handled the data: Researchers report that nucleated cell counts were estimated from reference gene primer amplification. Measured with immunoSEQ multiplex PCR; TCRdb has only the in-frame clones, and not every one. The DNA gave D and trimming, while V, J and clone size come from that table. The sample has fewer than 75,000 clones; approximately 89% are singletons. This CDR3 is built from 14 residues. CDR1 MNHNS and CDR2 SASEGT come from the germline V gene. Trimming cost V 3 bases and J 5 bases, with 12 bases left between them. The chain links TRBV6-1 to TRBJ2-3, with TRBD2 as a possible D gene (6 bases). This clonotype was sampled from a man aged 55 to 69 with active or convalescent COVID-19. Sample: peripheral blood. The CDR3 spells CASSEAGNRDTQYF. DNA for the CDR3: TGTGCCAGCAGTGAGGCGGGGAATAGAGATACGCAGTATTTT.